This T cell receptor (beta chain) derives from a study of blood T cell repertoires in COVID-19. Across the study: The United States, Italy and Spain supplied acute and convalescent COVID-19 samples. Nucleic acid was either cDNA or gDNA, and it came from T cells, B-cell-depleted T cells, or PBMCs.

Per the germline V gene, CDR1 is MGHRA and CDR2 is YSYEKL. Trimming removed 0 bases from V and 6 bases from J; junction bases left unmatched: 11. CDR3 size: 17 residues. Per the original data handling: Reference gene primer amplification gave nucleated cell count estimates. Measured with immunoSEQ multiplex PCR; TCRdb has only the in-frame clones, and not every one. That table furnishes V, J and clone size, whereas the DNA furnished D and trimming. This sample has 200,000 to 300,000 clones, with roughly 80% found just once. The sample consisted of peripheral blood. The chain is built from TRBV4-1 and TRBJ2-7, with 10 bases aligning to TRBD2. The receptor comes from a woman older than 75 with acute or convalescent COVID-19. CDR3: CASSQERAGGLKAEQYF. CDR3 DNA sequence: TGCGCCAGCAGCCAAGAACGAGCGGGGGGGCTCAAGGCCGAGCAGTACTTC.